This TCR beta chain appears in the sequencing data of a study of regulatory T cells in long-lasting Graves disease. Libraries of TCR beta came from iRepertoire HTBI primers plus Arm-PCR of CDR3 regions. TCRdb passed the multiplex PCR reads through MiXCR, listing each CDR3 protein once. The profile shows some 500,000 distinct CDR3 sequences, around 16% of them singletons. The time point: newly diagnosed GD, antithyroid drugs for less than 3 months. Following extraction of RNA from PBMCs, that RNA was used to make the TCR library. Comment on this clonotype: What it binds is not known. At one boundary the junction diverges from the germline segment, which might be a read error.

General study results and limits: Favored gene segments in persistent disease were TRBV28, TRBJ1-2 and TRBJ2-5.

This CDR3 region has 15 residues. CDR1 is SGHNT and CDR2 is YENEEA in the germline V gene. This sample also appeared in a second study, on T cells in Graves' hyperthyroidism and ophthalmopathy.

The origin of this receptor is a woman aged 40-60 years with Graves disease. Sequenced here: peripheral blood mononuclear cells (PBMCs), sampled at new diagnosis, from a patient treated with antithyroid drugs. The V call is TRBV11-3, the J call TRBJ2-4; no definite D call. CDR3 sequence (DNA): TGTGCCAGCAGCCTCGAAGCGCAGGTTATAAACATTCAGTGCTTC. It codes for CASSLEAQVINIQCF. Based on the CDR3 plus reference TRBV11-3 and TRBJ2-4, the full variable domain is EAGVVQSPRYKIIEKKQPVAFWCNPISGHNTLYWYLQNLGQGPELLIRYENEEAVDDSQLPKDRFSAERLKGVDSTLKIQPAELGDSAVYLCASSLEAQVINIQCFGAGTRLSVL.